Below, one T cell receptor (beta chain) is given with its context. The data originate from a study of blood T cell repertoires in COVID-19. The repertoire was sequenced with immunoSEQ multiplex PCR; TCRdb's copy has only in-frame clones and lacks some. The sample lists roughly 100,000 clones, about 87% occurring once. The CDR3 extends over 15 amino acids. The germline CDR1 and CDR2 sequences are SQVTM and ANQGSEA. Trimming at V came to 2 bases and at J to 1 base, leaving 6 bases not matched to a gene. Sequenced input: peripheral blood. The rearrangement links TRBV29-1 to TRBJ2-7, with 9 bases fitting TRBD1. The sequence was obtained from a human donor in a cohort sampled during active COVID-19. The CDR3, as DNA: TGCAGCGTTGAAATGGGGGACAGGGAATCCTACGAGCAGTACTTC. Encoded protein: CSVEMGDRESYEQYF.